The 15 T cell receptor beta chains below come from one sample, sequenced in a study of T cells in tuberculosis. TCRdb keeps only in-frame clones here, not all; method: immunoSEQ multiplex PCR. The sample has approximately 58,000 clones, approximately 91% seen once. Cells were sorted from thawed PBMC rested overnight and stained with GMM-loaded CD1B tetramer, viability dye and anti-CD3. The lipid loaded on the CD1B tetramers was C32 glucose monomycolate from Rhodococcus equi. Sequencing was done on a sample of CD1b-GMM tetramer-negative cells sorted from PBMCs. These receptors were obtained from an adult woman with latent tuberculosis.

The rearrangement links TRBV7-2 to TRBJ2-4; TRBD1 is a possible D gene (6 bases). The germline gives CDR1 SGHTA, CDR2 FQGNSA. Trimming cost V 5 bases and J 0 bases, with 20 bases left between them. The CDR3 length is 18 residues. CDR3 loop: CASSPRQDLYLAKNIQYF. The CDR3 DNA reads TGTGCCAGCAGCCCCCGACAGGACCTCTACCTAGCCAAAAACATTCAGTACTTC.

The chain is built from TRBV30 and TRBJ2-3, with D perhaps matching TRBD2 (6 bases). CDR1 and CDR2 (germline): GTSNPN, SVGIG (reference sequence). V lost 1 base and J 3 bases, leaving 17 bases between the germline ends. This CDR3 comprises 16 residues. This CDR3 is CAWSGPAGMETDTQYF. In DNA, the CDR3 is TGTGCCTGGAGTGGACCGGCGGGGATGGAGACAGATACGCAGTATTTT.

Here the CDR3 DNA reads TGTGCCAGCAGCCCTAGCGGGAAACAGACCCAGTACTTC. Amino acid sequence: CASSPSGKQTQYF. The chain joins TRBV9 to TRBJ2-5; 9 nucleotides line up with TRBD2. The junction had 4 bases not matched to a gene; V was cut back by 4 bases and J by 6 bases. Per germline, CDR1 SGDLS and CDR2 YYNGEE. The length of the CDR3 is 13 residues.

This clone was recorded a few times. The chain employs TRBV7-2 and TRBJ1-3, with D possibly being TRBD1 (5 bases). Trimming shortened V by 1 base and J by 4 bases, and 17 bases separated the two germline ends. In germline, CDR1 is SGHTA, CDR2 FQGNSA. This CDR3 has 17 residues. CDR3 nucleotides: TGTGCCAGCAGCTTAGGGCCCGGAAGGACAACCGGAAACACCATATATTTT. This gives the protein CASSLGPGRTTGNTIYF.

A note on this clone: The junction differs from germline at one of its ends, possibly a read error. The chain employs TRBV28 and TRBJ1-4, with TRBD1 as a possible D gene (5 bases). Germline CDR1 and CDR2: MDHEN and SYDVKM. There are 12 residues in the CDR3. The CDR3 is CASSLGGAAPLF. CDR3 bases: TGTGCCAGCAGTTTGGGCGGGGCCGCGCCTCTTTTT.

J is TRBJ1-4 and V is TRBV6-5, with D hard to call. The V end was cut by 7 bases, the J end by 3 bases, with 9 bases between. The CDR3 contains 13 residues. Germline V lookup: CDR1 MNHEY, CDR2 SVGAGI. The CDR3 here is CASTSPANEKLFF. The CDR3 DNA follows: TGTGCCAGCACCTCTCCGGCTAATGAAAAACTGTTTTTT.

The V call is TRBV13, the J call TRBJ1-6, with TRBD1 matching over 7 bases. Germline V lookup: CDR1 PRHDT, CDR2 FYEKMQ (reference sequence). The J segment lost 5 bases and the V segment lost 10 bases, leaving 8 bases of the junction unmatched. The CDR3 is 14 amino acids. The CDR3 DNA sequence: TGTGCCACTCGATTCGACAGGGATAATTCACCCCTCCACTTT. Translating it yields CATRFDRDNSPLHF. Looking up the rest from reference TRBV13 and TRBJ1-6 gives the full variable domain: AAGVIQSPRHLIKEKRETATLKCYPIPRHDTVYWYQQGPGQDPQFLISFYEKMQSDKGSIPDRFSAQQFSDYHSELNMSSLELGDSALYFCATRFDRDNSPLHFGNGTRLTVT.

The gene calls are TRBV14 and TRBJ2-7, with a tentative D call TRBD1 (6 bases). The CDR3 is 14 amino acids. Germline CDR1 SGHDN, CDR2 FVKESK. V was clipped by 2 bases and J by 5 bases, with 13 bases between them. The CDR3 DNA sequence: TGTGCCAGCAGCCAAATAGACAGGCCCAACGAGCAGTACTTC. This translates into CASSQIDRPNEQYF.

The J gene is TRBJ1-6, the V gene TRBV27, with D possibly matching TRBD1 (6 bases). This CDR3 has 13 residues. CDR1 and CDR2 (germline): MNHEY, SMNVEV (reference sequence). The ends were cut back, 7 bases at V and 7 bases at J, with 11 bases in the middle. Written as DNA, the CDR3 is TGTGCCAGCACCAGGACAGCCAATTCACCCCTCCACTTT. It encodes CASTRTANSPLHF.

The genes are TRBV5-1 and TRBJ2-5; possibly TRBD2 for D (5 bases). The CDR3 extends over 14 amino acids. V lost 0 bases to trimming and J lost 7 bases, with 13 bases between them. Germline V gene sequence: CDR1 SGHRS, CDR2 YFSETQ. CDR3 nucleotides: TGCGCCAGCAGCTTGGAAGAGGGCTTTCGGACCCAGTACTTC. Encoded protein: CASSLEEGFRTQYF.

This chain joins TRBV9 and TRBJ1-3; a weak D match, TRBD1 (5 bases). Per the germline V gene, CDR1 is SGDLS and CDR2 is YYNGEE. The CDR3 sequence is 13 residues long. The V end lost 2 bases, the J end lost 7 bases, and 10 bases lay between the germline ends. CDR3 sequence reads: CASSVGGDNTIYF. The CDR3, as DNA: TGTGCCAGCAGCGTGGGGGGGGATAACACCATATATTTT.

The chain is built from TRBV11-3 and TRBJ1-1, with D perhaps TRBD1 (5 bases). Germline V gene data show CDR1 as SGHNT and CDR2 as YENEEA. V lost 5 bases and J lost 4, with 11 bases in between. CDR3 length equals 13 residues. The CDR3 DNA reads as TGTGCCAGCAGCCGTCAGGGTTCCACTGAAGCTTTCTTT. It yields the protein CASSRQGSTEAFF.

The CDR3: CASSLGQDNQPQHF. CDR3 coding DNA: TGTGCCAGCAGCTTAGGTCAGGACAATCAGCCCCAGCATTTT. The chain carries TRBV7-4 and TRBJ1-5; D is uncertain. V was clipped by 1 base and J by 3 bases, with 7 bases between them. Germline CDR1 is SGHVT and CDR2 is SQSDAQ. The length of the CDR3 is 14 residues.

The chain joins TRBV2 to TRBJ2-5; 12 nucleotides align to TRBD1. The length of the CDR3 is 15 residues. V lost 6 bases, J lost 1 base, and 3 bases stayed unmatched. In germline, CDR1 is SNHLY, CDR2 FYNNEI. The CDR3, as DNA: TGTGCCAGCAGACCGGGACAGGGGGCCCAAGAGACCCAGTACTTC. Its translation: CASRPGQGAQETQYF.

The gene calls are TRBV9 and TRBJ2-1; 7 nucleotides line up with TRBD2. The CDR3 runs to 14 residues. Germline-derived CDR1 and CDR2 are SGDLS and YYNGEE. Germline trimming cut 3 bases from V and 2 bases from J; bases unmatched to any gene: 2. CDR3 sequence (DNA): TGTGCCAGCAGCGCGGGGGGAACCTACAATGAGCAGTTCTTC. Protein: CASSAGGTYNEQFF.